This T cell receptor beta chain appears in the sequencing data of a study of cytomegalovirus exposure and HLA in healthy donors. 60 Vbeta and 13 Jbeta primers were used in PCR. Assay used: immunoSEQ multiplex PCR; TCRdb lists only in-frame clones, some missing. The data contain about 82,000 clones, less than 80% of them singletons. On this clone: Its antigen remains unidentified.

The CDR3 extends over 14 amino acids. The ends were cut back, 6 bases at V and 2 bases at J, with 16 bases in the middle. Germline V gene sequence: CDR1 SQVTM, CDR2 ANQGSEA. Study-level results: Among the CMV-associated chains, three were confirmed in vitro as specific for CMV antigens. Generally TCR sequences proved uncommon, though certain public TCRs appeared in numerous donors.

Input material: PBMCs. The chain combines TRBV29-1 with TRBJ1-1, with D possibly matching TRBD1 (6 bases). This TCR came from a human donor in good health. The CDR3 loop reads CSVLRGLVNTEAFF. The CDR3 bases are TGCAGCGTCCTCAGGGGTTTGGTCAACACTGAAGCTTTCTTT.